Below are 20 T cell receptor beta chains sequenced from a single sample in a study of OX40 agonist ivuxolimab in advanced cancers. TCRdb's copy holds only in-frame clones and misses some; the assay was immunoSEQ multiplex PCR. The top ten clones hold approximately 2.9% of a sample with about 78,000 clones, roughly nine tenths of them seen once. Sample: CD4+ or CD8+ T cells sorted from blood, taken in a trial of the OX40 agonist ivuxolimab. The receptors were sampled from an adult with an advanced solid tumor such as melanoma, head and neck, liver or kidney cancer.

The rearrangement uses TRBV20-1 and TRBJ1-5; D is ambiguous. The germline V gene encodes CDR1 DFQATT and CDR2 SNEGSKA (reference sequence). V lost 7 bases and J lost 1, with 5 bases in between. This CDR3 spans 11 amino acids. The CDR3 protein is CSVHSNQPQHF. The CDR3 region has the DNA TGCAGTGTGCACAGCAATCAGCCCCAGCATTTT.

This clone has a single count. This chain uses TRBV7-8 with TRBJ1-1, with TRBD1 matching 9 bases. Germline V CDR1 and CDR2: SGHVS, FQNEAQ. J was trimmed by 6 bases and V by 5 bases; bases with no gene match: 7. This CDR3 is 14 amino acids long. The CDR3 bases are TGTGCCAGCAGCGGAGGGACAGGGAGGGCTGAAGCTTTCTTT. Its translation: CASSGGTGRAEAFF.

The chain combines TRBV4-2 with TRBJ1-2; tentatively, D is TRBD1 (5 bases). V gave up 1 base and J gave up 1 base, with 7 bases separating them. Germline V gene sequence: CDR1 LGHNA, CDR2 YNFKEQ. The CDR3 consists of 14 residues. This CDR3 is CASSQAGFNYGYTF. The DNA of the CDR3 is TGTGCCAGCAGCCAAGCAGGGTTTAACTATGGCTACACCTTC.

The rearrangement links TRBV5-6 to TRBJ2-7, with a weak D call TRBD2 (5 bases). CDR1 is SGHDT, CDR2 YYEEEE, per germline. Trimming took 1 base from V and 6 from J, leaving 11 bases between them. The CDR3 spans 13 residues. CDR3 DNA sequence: TGTGCCAGCAGCTTGAGGATGGCGGGCGAGCAGTACTTC. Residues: CASSLRMAGEQYF. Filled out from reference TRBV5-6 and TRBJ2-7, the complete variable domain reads DAGVTQSPTHLIKTRGQQVTLRCSPKSGHDTVSWYQQALGQGPQFIFQYYEEEERQRGNFPDRFSGHQFPNYSSELNVNALLLGDSALYLCASSLRMAGEQYFGPGTRLTVT.

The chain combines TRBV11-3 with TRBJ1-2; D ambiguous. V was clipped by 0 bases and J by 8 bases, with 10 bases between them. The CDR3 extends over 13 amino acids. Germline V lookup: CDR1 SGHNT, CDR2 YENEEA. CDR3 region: CASSLENNKGYTF. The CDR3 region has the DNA TGTGCCAGCAGCTTAGAGAACAATAAAGGCTACACCTTC.

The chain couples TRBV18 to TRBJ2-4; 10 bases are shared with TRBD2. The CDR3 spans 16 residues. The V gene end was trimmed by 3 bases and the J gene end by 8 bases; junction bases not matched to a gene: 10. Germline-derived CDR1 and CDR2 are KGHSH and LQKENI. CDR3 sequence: CASSPPLASGSDIQYF. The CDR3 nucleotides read TGTGCCAGCTCACCCCCGTTGGCTAGCGGGAGTGACATTCAGTACTTC.

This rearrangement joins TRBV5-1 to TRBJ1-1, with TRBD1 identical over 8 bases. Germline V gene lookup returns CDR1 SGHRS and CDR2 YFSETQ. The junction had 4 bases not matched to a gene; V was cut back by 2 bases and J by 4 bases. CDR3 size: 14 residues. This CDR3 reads CASSLDRGPTEAFF. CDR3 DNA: TGCGCCAGCAGCTTAGACAGGGGCCCCACTGAAGCTTTCTTT. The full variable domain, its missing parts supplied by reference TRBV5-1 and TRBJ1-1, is KAGVTQTPRYLIKTRGQQVTLSCSPISGHRSVSWYQQTPGQGLQFLFEYFSETQRNKGNFPGRFSGRQFSNSRSEMNVSTLELGDSALYLCASSLDRGPTEAFFGQGTRLTVV.

In DNA form, the CDR3 reads TGTGCCAGCAGCGGAAGCTACAATGAGCAGTTCTTC. The encoded protein is CASSGSYNEQFF. J is TRBJ2-1 and V is TRBV9; D remains ambiguous. This CDR3 contains 12 residues. Trimming removed 3 bases from V and 3 bases from J, with 4 bases in between. The germline V gene has CDR1 SGDLS and CDR2 YYNGEE.

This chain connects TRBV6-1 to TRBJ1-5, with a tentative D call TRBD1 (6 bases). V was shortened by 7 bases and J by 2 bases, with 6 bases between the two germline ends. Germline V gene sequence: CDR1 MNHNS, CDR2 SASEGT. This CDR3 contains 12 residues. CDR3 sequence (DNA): TGTGCCAGCACAGGGGGCAATCAGCCCCAGCATTTT. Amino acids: CASTGGNQPQHF.

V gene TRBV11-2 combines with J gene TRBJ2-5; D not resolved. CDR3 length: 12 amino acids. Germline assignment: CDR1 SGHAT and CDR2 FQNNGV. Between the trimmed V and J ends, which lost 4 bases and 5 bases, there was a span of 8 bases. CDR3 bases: TGTGCCAGCAGCTCTCTGGCGGAGACCCAGTACTTC. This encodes CASSSLAETQYF.

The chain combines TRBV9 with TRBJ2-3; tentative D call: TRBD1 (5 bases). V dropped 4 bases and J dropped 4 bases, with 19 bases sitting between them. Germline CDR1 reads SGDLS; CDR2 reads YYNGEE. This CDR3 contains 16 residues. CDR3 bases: TGTGCCAGCAGCATACTGTCAGGGCTGTCATCAGATACGCAGTATTTT. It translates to CASSILSGLSSDTQYF.

In DNA form, the CDR3 reads TGCGCCAGCAGCTTGGCCTGGGGCTATTCCTACGAGCAGTACTTC. It is translated as CASSLAWGYSYEQYF. This chain joins TRBV5-1 and TRBJ2-7; a possible D gene is TRBD1 (5 bases). CDR3 length: 15 amino acids. V gave up 0 bases and J gave up 1 base, with 11 bases separating them. Germline CDR1 reads SGHRS; CDR2 reads YFSETQ.

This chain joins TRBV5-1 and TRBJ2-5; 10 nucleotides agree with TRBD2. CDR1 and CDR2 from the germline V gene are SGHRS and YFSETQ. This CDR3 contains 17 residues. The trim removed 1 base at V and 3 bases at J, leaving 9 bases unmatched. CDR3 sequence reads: CASSLPHSGGAEETQYF. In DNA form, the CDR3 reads TGCGCCAGCAGCTTGCCCCACAGCGGGGGGGCCGAAGAGACCCAGTACTTC.

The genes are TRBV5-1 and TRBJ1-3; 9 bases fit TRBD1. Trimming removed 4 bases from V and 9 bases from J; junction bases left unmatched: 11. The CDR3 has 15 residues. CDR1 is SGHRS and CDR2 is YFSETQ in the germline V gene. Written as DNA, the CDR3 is TGCGCCAGCAGCCGGGGACAGGGCAATGAAGTCACCATATATTTT. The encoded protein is CASSRGQGNEVTIYF. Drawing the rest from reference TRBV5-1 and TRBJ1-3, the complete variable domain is KAGVTQTPRYLIKTRGQQVTLSCSPISGHRSVSWYQQTPGQGLQFLFEYFSETQRNKGNFPGRFSGRQFSNSRSEMNVSTLELGDSALYLCASSRGQGNEVTIYFGEGSWLTVV.

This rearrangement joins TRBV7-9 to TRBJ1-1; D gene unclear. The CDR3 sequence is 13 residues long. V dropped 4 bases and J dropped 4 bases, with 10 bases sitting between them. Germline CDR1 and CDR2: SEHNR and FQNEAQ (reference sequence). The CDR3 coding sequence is TGTGCCAGCAGCTCTCAGACTGGCACTGAAGCTTTCTTT. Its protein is CASSSQTGTEAFF. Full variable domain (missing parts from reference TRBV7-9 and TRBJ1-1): DTGVSQNPRHKITKRGQNVTFRCDPISEHNRLYWYRQTLGQGPEFLTYFQNEAQLEKSRLLSDRFSAERPKGSFSTLEIQRTEQGDSAMYLCASSSQTGTEAFFGQGTRLTVV.

CDR3 bases: TGTGCCAGCAGAAAATCCCGGGACAGGGGGCTCTACGAGCAGTACTTC. Its translation: CASRKSRDRGLYEQYF. The J gene is TRBJ2-7, the V gene TRBV27; 12 bases map to TRBD1. CDR1 and CDR2 (germline): MNHEY, SMNVEV (reference sequence). The CDR3 runs to 16 residues. V was pared by 6 bases and J by 3 bases, with 9 bases of the junction left unmatched.

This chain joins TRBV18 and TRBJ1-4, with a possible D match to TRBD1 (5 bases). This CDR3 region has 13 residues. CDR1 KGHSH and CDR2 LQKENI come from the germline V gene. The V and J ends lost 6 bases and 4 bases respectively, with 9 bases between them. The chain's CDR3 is CASSGTDNEKLFF. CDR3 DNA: TGTGCCAGCTCCGGGACTGATAATGAAAAACTGTTTTTT.

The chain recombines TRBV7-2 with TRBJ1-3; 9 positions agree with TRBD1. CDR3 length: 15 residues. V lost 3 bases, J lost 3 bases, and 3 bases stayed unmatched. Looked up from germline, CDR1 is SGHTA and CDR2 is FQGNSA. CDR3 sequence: CASSFRQGGGNTIYF. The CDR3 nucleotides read TGTGCCAGCAGCTTTAGACAGGGGGGTGGAAACACCATATATTTT. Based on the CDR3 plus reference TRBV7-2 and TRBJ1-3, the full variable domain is GAGVSQSPSNKVTEKGKDVELRCDPISGHTALYWYRQSLGQGLEFLIYFQGNSAPDKSGLPSDRFSAERTGGSVSTLTIQRTQQEDSAVYLCASSFRQGGGNTIYFGEGSWLTVV.

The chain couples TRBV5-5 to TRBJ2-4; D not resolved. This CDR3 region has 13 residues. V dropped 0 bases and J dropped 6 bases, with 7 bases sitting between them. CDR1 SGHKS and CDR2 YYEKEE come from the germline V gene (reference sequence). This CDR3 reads CASSLERVNIQYF. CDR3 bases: TGTGCCAGCAGCTTGGAAAGGGTAAACATTCAGTACTTC.

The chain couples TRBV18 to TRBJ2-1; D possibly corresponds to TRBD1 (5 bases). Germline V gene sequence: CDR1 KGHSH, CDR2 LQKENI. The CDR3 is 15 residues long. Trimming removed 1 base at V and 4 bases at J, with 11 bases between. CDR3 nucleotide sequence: TGTGCCAGCTCACCACGAATAGACAGATACAATGAGCAGTTCTTC. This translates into CASSPRIDRYNEQFF.